This record concerns one T cell receptor (beta chain) sequence. The data are from a study of blood T cell repertoires in COVID-19. J lost 3 bases, V lost 3 bases, and 10 bases had no gene match. The V gene's germline CDR1 is MDHEN and CDR2 SYDVKM. The length of the CDR3 is 17 residues. Donors in Cohort 3 counted as recovered after two negative PCRs, clearance, or symptom resolution. Libraries were prepared by immunoSEQ multiplex PCR; TCRdb keeps only in-frame clonotypes and omits some of them. Found here are 390,000 or so clones, around nine tenths of them singletons; the top ten hold roughly 9.4%. This receptor was taken from a woman in her forties or fifties who had recovered from COVID-19. The specimen was PBMCs or T cells enriched from blood (not recorded which). This chain connects TRBV28 to TRBJ1-3, with 8 bases matching TRBD1. DNA for the CDR3: TGTGCCAGCAGTTTCGGTACCAGGGGGCGGTTTGGAAACACCATATATTTT. Translated, it gives CASSFGTRGRFGNTIYF.